This entry lists 3 T cell receptor beta chains sequenced from one sample in a study of shared clonotypes between healthy human individuals (dated by TCRdb to 2020 to 2022). The library was made by the immunoSEQ multiplex PCR assay. TCRdb holds this immuneACCESS table with in-frame rearrangements only. Some clones are missing; in checked studies, unresolved V genes explain under half, and the rest has no known cause. The sample includes some 2,500,000 clones, with under 95% observed a single time. The ten largest clones add up to around 0.38% of the sample. The sequenced material came from naive CD4+ T cells from PBMCs. In light of the paper, this sample's cell subset or site label describes: CD45RA+ positively selected. The receptor source for this set is a man aged 18 to 29 in good health. Some clones in this sample may be carry-over from other donors' samples.

The chain is built from TRBV30 and TRBJ2-7; D unclear. The CDR3 is 12 amino acids. V was shortened by 0 bases and J by 6 bases, with 9 bases between the two germline ends. The germline V gene encodes CDR1 GTSNPN and CDR2 SVGIG (reference sequence). The CDR3 bases are TGTGCCTGGAGTGTTACTTGGGTCGAGCAGTACTTC. Translated, it gives CAWSVTWVEQYF.

The V gene is TRBV5-1, the J gene TRBJ2-3; no firm D call. Germline-derived CDR1 and CDR2 are SGHRS and YFSETQ. The CDR3 consists of 14 residues. V dropped 4 bases and J dropped 1 base, with 10 bases sitting between them. The CDR3 DNA reads as TGCGCCAGCAGCCACAACCTAGGCACAGATACGCAGTATTTT. Amino acids: CASSHNLGTDTQYF.

This clone was detected a few times. This chain connects TRBV7-9 to TRBJ1-1; 7 bases align to TRBD1. V shed 3 bases, J shed 12 bases, and the junction held 7 bases outside the gene matches. Germline-derived CDR1 and CDR2 are SEHNR and FQNEAQ (reference sequence). The CDR3 runs to 12 residues. The CDR3 protein is CASSFVQGGTFF. The CDR3 region has the DNA TGTGCCAGCAGCTTTGTGCAGGGGGGGACTTTCTTT.